This is a list of T cell receptor beta chains from one sample in a study of T cell responses to AZD1222 COVID-19 vaccine. Profiling relied on immunoSEQ multiplex PCR, and the TCRdb table lists in-frame clones only, not all of them. The table lists roughly 35,000 clones, about 84% of them singletons, with roughly 4.5% in the top ten. The sample in question was peripheral blood, obtained 28 days after the second AZD1222 dose. The receptors were sampled from an adult who received the AZD1222 COVID-19 vaccine. Each CDR3 is given with its conserved first and last residue. The D gene is left open where the match is weak. For some rows the clone size is stated as once, few or many, or as a class when expanded; others skip it.

>-|TRBV7-2|-|TRBJ2-7
TGTGCCAGCAGCGGGTCGGGGGTTGAGCAGTACTTC
CASSGSGVEQYF
>-|TRBV29-1|-|TRBJ1-2
TGCAGCGTTGCGGAAGGGGATGGCTACACCTTC
CSVAEGDGYTF
>few|TRBV27|TRBD1|TRBJ1-6
TGTGCCAGCAGTACCCTTACAGGGGGCAATTCACCCCTCCACTTT
CASSTLTGGNSPLHF
>-|TRBV18|TRBD1|TRBJ1-1
TGTGCCAGCTCACCTGACAGGGTCCGGCACACTGAAGCTTTCTTT
CASSPDRVRHTEAFF
>-|TRBV21-1|-|TRBJ2-3
TGTGCCAGCAGCAAAGTTTTAGGGTCAGATACGCAGTATTTT
CASSKVLGSDTQYF
>-|TRBV11-3|-|TRBJ2-2
TGTGCCAGCAGCTTAGACACCGGGGAGCTGTTTTTT
CASSLDTGELFF
>-|TRBV12-5|TRBD1|TRBJ1-2
TGTGCTAGTGGCCGTACTACAGGGGGCTCTAGGAACTATGGCTACACCTTC
CASGRTTGGSRNYGYTF
>-|TRBV5-5|-|TRBJ1-6
TGTGCCAGCAGCTCACAGCCGAGCTCCTATAATTCACCCCTCCACTTT
CASSSQPSSYNSPLHF
>-|TRBV7-7|TRBD2|TRBJ2-1
TGTGCTAGCAGCCCTTTTGTCGGGAGGGCCTCCAATGAGCAGTTCTTC
CASSPFVGRASNEQFF
>-|TRBV9|TRBD2|TRBJ2-3
TGTGCCAGCAGCGTACGAAGCGGGAGTTGGTCTAGCACAGATACGCAGTATTTT
CASSVRSGSWSSTDTQYF
>-|TRBV21-1|-|TRBJ1-3
TGTGCCAGCAGCTTCCCCTCCGGGACGCCGAGAGCCGATAGAAACACCATATATTTT
CASSFPSGTPRADRNTIYF
>-|TRBV4-2|-|TRBJ2-5
TGTGCCAGCAGCCAATCTAGAGAGACCCAGTACTTC
CASSQSRETQYF
>-|TRBV5-1|TRBD1|TRBJ2-5
TGCGCCAGCAGCCCCGGGCCCGACAGGGTCGAGACCCAGTACTTC
CASSPGPDRVETQYF
>-|TRBV7-9|-|TRBJ1-4
TGTGCCAGCAGCCCCACTCGGGATGTGAATGAAAAACTGTTTTTT
CASSPTRDVNEKLFF
>-|TRBV18|TRBD2|TRBJ2-4
TGTGCCAGCTCACCCTCGGGACTAGCGGGGGGAGCCAAAAACATTCAGTACTTC
CASSPSGLAGGAKNIQYF
>-|TRBV4-2|-|TRBJ1-2
TGTGCCAGCAGCCAAGCGGGTGAGGTCGGCTATGGCTACACCTTC
CASSQAGEVGYGYTF
>-|TRBV9|-|TRBJ2-1
TGTGCCAGCAGCGTAAGCGGGCGGCCGCGTAGCTCCTACAATGAGCAGTTCTTC
CASSVSGRPRSSYNEQFF
>-|TRBV15|-|TRBJ1-1
TGTGCCACCAGCAGAGAATCCGGTCGGGGAGCTGAAGCTTTCTTT
CATSRESGRGAEAFF
>once|TRBV12-3/TRBV12-4|-|TRBJ1-5
TGTGCCAGTCGGGGGACCGGCAATCAGCCCCAGCATTTT
CASRGTGNQPQHF
>-|TRBV30|-|TRBJ2-5
TGTGCCACACAGACGGGTGGGACCCAGTACTTC
CATQTGGTQYF
>-|TRBV5-1|TRBD1|TRBJ1-3
TGCGCCAGCAGCCGAGGGACAGGGGTAATCTCTGGAAACACCATATATTTT
CASSRGTGVISGNTIYF
>once|TRBV5-1|TRBD1|TRBJ2-4
TGCGCCAGCCAAGAACAGGGGGCGCGCGGGAACATTCAGTACTTC
CASQEQGARGNIQYF
>medium-sized|TRBV10-1|-|TRBJ2-7
TGCGCCAGCAGCGAGAGCGGGACAGAGCCCTACGAGCAGTACTTC
CASSESGTEPYEQYF
>few|TRBV28|TRBD1|TRBJ2-2
TGTGCCAGCAGTATCGGGGACAGAAAAACCGGGGAGCTGTTTTTT
CASSIGDRKTGELFF
>-|TRBV10-2|TRBD1|TRBJ1-1
TGCGCCAGCACCTTGACAGGGGGGACTGAAGCTTTCTTT
CASTLTGGTEAFF
>-|TRBV19|-|TRBJ1-1
TGTGCCAGTAGTCAGGGCCAGAACACTGAAGCTTTCTTT
CASSQGQNTEAFF
>-|TRBV7-2|-|TRBJ1-4
TGTGCCAGCAGTTTTGGAAAACTGTTTTTT
CASSFGKLFF
>few|TRBV4-1|-|TRBJ2-2
TGCGCCAGCAGCCAAGTCGGTCTACAAACGAACACCGGGGAGCTGTTTTTT
CASSQVGLQTNTGELFF
>-|TRBV4-1|-|TRBJ1-6
TGCGCCAGCAGCCAGTTACCGAGCTCCTATAATTCACCCCTCCACTTT
CASSQLPSSYNSPLHF
>-|TRBV5-1|-|TRBJ1-2
TGCGCCAGCAGCCCCGGACCCATTGGGGATGGCTACACCTTC
CASSPGPIGDGYTF
>-|TRBV7-2|TRBD2|TRBJ2-3
TGTGCCAGCAGGCGGACTAGTTCCGCAGATACGCAGTATTTT
CASRRTSSADTQYF
>-|TRBV5-1|TRBD1|TRBJ2-1
TGCGCCAGCAGCCTGATGGACAGGGAAAATGAGCAGTTCTTC
CASSLMDRENEQFF
>-|TRBV20-1|TRBD2|TRBJ2-1
TGCAGTGCTAGTGGACTAGCGGGAGCAGGGAATGAGCAGTTCTTC
CSASGLAGAGNEQFF
>-|TRBV5-4|-|TRBJ1-6
TGTGCCAGCAGCTTGGAGTATTCTAATTCACCCCTCCACTTT
CASSLEYSNSPLHF
>few|TRBV4-2|TRBD2|TRBJ2-2
TGTGCCAGCGAAAGCGCCGGACTAGCGGGGAACACCGGGGAGCTGTTTTTT
CASESAGLAGNTGELFF
>-|TRBV9|-|TRBJ2-3
TGTGCCAGCAGCGTAGAAGGGGGTTCAGATACGCAGTATTTT
CASSVEGGSDTQYF
>-|TRBV16|-|TRBJ1-2
TGTGCCAGCAGCCAAAGGGACATGGGCGGCTATGGCTACACCTTC
CASSQRDMGGYGYTF
>-|TRBV5-1|-|TRBJ2-3
TGCGCCAGCAGCTTGGGACAGCAAACAGATACGCAGTATTTT
CASSLGQQTDTQYF
>-|TRBV18|-|TRBJ1-1
TGTGCCAGCTCACCACTTACACGAAACACTGAAGCTTTCTTT
CASSPLTRNTEAFF
>few|TRBV11-2|TRBD1|TRBJ1-2
TGTGCCAGCAGCTTGTTGACAGGGGGCGATGGCTACACCTTC
CASSLLTGGDGYTF
>-|TRBV4-3|TRBD2|TRBJ2-3
TGCGCCAGCAGCCCTAGGGTAAGCGGGGACGGCACAGATACGCAGTATTTT
CASSPRVSGDGTDTQYF
>few|TRBV12-3/TRBV12-4|-|TRBJ2-3
TGTGCCAGCAGCCGGACAGATACGCAGTATTTT
CASSRTDTQYF
>few|TRBV7-6|-|TRBJ1-1
TGTGCCAGCAGCACTCAAGAGAACACTGAAGCTTTCTTT
CASSTQENTEAFF
>-|TRBV6-5|-|TRBJ2-5
TGTGCCAGCAGTTTTAGCGGCCAAAAGACCCAGTACTTC
CASSFSGQKTQYF
>-|TRBV19|-|TRBJ1-1
TGTGCCAGTACCGCAACCGTGGACAGCCATGGAGAAGCTTTCTTT
CASTATVDSHGEAFF
>-|TRBV19|-|TRBJ1-2
TGTGCCAGCCATCCATCGACGGACAACTATGGCTACACCTTC
CASHPSTDNYGYTF
>-|TRBV18|-|TRBJ1-2
TGTGCCAGCTCACCGTCCTCCGGAATTGGGTATGGCTACACCTTC
CASSPSSGIGYGYTF
>few|TRBV6-5|-|TRBJ1-4
TGTGCCAGCAGTCAGTTGTGGGGGGATGAAAAACTGTTTTTT
CASSQLWGDEKLFF
>-|TRBV4-1|-|TRBJ1-3
TGCGCCAGCAGCCAAGATGTAGGACTGAGCTCTGGAAACACCATATATTTT
CASSQDVGLSSGNTIYF
>-|TRBV6-5|TRBD2|TRBJ2-5
TGTGCCAGCAGTTACTCTAGCGGGGGGGCCTTAGAGACCCAGTACTTC
CASSYSSGGALETQYF
>once|TRBV19|-|TRBJ1-3
TGTGCCAGTAGTATACAGCCAGATCCCCGAAACACCATATATTTT
CASSIQPDPRNTIYF
>-|TRBV9|-|TRBJ1-3
TGTGCCAGCAGCGAGGGACATTTCTCTGGAAACACCATATATTTT
CASSEGHFSGNTIYF